This T cell receptor (beta chain) was captured in a study of shared clonotypes between healthy human individuals. This CDR3 comprises 16 residues. The germline V gene encodes CDR1 MGHRA and CDR2 YSYEKL. V dropped 0 bases and J dropped 1 base, with 12 bases sitting between them. This clone was recorded only once. Its antigen is as yet unknown. General study points: Generation of non-shared clonotypes was less probable than generation of clonotypes shared by all four donors.

Sequencing was performed with immunoSEQ multiplex PCR; in TCRdb, only in-frame clones are kept and a portion is missing. The sample holds about 2 million clones, approximately 95% seen once. Partitioning of CD4+ cells yielded a CD45RA+ naive subset and a CD45RA-negative memory subset. The sequencing input was naive CD4+ T cells sorted from blood. Indicated subset: CD45RA+ positively selected. The chain links TRBV4-1 to TRBJ1-2, with D possibly TRBD1 on 6 matching bases. The TCR was taken from a man in his late teens or twenties in good health. In DNA form, the CDR3 reads TGCGCCAGCAGCCAAGACTGGGGGGGCATTAACTATGGCTACACCTTC. Its protein is CASSQDWGGINYGYTF.